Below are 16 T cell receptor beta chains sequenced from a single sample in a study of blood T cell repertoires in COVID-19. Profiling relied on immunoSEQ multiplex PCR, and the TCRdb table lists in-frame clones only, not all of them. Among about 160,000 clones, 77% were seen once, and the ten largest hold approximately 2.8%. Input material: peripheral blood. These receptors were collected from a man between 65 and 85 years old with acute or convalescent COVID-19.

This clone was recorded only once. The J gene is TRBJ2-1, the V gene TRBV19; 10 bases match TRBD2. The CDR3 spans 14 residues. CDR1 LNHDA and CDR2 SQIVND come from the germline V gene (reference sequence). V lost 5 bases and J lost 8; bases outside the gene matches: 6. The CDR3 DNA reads TGTGCCAGTAGTTGGCTAGCGGGAGCCGATGAGCAGTTCTTC. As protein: CASSWLAGADEQFF.

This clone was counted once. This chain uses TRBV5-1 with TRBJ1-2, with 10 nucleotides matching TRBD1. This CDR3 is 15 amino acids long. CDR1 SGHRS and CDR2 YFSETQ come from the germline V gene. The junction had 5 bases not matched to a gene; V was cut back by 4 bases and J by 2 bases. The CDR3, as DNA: TGCGCCAGCAGCGGGGGGACAGGGGCGAACTATGGCTACACCTTC. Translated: CASSGGTGANYGYTF.

The CDR3 DNA sequence: TGTGCCACCAGTGGGGTCGGGGGGAATCAGCCCCAGCATTTT. Translated, it gives CATSGVGGNQPQHF. The V gene is TRBV24-1, the J gene TRBJ1-5; tentative D call: TRBD1 (5 bases). Trimming took off 5 bases at V and 4 bases at J, with 11 bases between the two ends. The CDR3 sequence is 14 residues long. The germline CDR1 and CDR2 sequences are KGHDR and SFDVKD.

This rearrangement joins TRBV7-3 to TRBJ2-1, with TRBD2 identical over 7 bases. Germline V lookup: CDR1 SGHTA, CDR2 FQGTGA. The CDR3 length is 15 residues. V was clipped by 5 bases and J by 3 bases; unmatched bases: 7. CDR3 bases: TGTGCCAGCAGCCACTCACCGGGAGGCTACAATGAGCAGTTCTTC. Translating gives CASSHSPGGYNEQFF.

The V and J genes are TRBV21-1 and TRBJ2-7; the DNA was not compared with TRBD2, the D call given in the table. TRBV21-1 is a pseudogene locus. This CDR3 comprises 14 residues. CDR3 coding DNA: TGTGCCAGCAGCAAAAGAGACGGGGAGGACGAGCAGTACTTC. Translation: CASSKRDGEDEQYF.

CDR3 loop: CAGKGSVGSPLHF. The CDR3 coding sequence is TGTGCAGGGAAAGGGAGTGTGGGTTCACCCCTCCACTTT. The genes are TRBV2 and TRBJ1-6; D uncertain. The germline CDR1 and CDR2 sequences are SNHLY and FYNNEI. This CDR3 is 13 amino acids long.

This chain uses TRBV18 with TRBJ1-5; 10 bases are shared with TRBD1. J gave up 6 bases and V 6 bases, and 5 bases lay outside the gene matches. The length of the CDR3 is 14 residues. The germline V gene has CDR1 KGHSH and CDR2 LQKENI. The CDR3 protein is CASSGDRGLQPQHF. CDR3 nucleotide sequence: TGTGCCAGCTCGGGTGACAGGGGGCTTCAGCCCCAGCATTTT. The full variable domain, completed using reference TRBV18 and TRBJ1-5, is NAGVMQNPRHLVRRRGQEARLRCSPMKGHSHVYWYRQLPEEGLKFMVYLQKENIIDESGMPKERFSAEFPKEGPSILRIQQVVRGDSAAYFCASSGDRGLQPQHFGDGTRLSIL.

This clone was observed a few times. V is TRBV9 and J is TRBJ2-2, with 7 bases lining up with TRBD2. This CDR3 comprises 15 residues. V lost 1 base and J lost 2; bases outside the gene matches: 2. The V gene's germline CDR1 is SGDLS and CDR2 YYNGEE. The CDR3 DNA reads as TGTGCCAGCAGCGTACTAGCGGACAACACCGGGGAGCTGTTTTTT. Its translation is CASSVLADNTGELFF.

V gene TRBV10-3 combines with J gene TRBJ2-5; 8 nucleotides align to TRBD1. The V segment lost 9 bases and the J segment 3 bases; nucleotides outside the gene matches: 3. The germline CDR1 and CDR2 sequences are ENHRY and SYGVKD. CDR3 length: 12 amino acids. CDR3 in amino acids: CAIGTGEETQYF. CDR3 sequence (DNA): TGTGCCATAGGGACAGGAGAAGAGACCCAGTACTTC.

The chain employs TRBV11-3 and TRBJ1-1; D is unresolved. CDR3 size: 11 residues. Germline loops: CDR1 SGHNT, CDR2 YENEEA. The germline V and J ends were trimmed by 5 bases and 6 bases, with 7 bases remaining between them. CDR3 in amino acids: CASSLGAEAFF. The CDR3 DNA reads TGTGCCAGCAGCCTAGGAGCTGAAGCTTTCTTT.

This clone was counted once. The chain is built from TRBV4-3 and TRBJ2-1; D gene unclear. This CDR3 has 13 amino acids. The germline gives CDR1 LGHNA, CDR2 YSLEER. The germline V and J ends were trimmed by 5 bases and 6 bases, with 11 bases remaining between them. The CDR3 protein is CASSYHQINEQFF. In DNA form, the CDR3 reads TGCGCCAGCAGCTACCACCAGATCAATGAGCAGTTCTTC.

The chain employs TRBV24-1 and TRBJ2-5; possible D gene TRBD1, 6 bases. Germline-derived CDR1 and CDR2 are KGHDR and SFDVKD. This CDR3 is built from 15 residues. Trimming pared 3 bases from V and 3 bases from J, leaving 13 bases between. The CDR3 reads CATSDNQGLKETQYF. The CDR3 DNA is TGTGCCACCAGTGATAATCAGGGGTTGAAAGAGACCCAGTACTTC.

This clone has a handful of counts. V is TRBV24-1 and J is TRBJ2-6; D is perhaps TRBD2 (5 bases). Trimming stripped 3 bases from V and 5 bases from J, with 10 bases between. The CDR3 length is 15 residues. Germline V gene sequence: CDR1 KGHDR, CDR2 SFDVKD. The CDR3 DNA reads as TGTGCCACCAGTGATAACGGGATTAGGGCCAACGTCCTGACTTTC. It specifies CATSDNGIRANVLTF.

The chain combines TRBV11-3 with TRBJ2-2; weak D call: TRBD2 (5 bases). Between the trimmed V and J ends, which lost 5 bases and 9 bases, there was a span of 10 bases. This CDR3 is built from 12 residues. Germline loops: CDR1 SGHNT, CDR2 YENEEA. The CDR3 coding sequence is TGTGCCAGCAGCCCGGGATCGTGGGAGCTGTTTTTT. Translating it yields CASSPGSWELFF.

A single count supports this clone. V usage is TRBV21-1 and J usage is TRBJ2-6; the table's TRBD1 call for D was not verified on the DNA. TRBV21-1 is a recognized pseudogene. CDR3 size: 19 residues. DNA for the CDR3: TGTGCCAGCAGCAAAAAGGCAGGGACAGGGGGCTCTGGGGCCAACGTCCTGACTTTC. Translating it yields CASSKKAGTGGSGANVLTF.

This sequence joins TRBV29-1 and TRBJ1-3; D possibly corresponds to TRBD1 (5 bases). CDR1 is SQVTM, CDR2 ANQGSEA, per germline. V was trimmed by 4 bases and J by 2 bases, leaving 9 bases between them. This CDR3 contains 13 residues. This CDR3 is CSVAWGAGNTIYF. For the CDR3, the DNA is TGCAGCGTTGCTTGGGGGGCTGGAAACACCATATATTTT.